A selection of T cell receptor beta chains follows, all from one sample in a study of CD8 T cells in Susac syndrome. MiXCR was run by TCRdb on the immunoSEQ multiplex PCR reads, yielding one entry per CDR3 protein. Among about 430,000 distinct CDR3 sequences listed, approximately 89% were seen once. Sample: CD8+ T cells from PBMCs. The source of these receptors is a human donor with multiple sclerosis. Both conserved end residues are part of each CDR3. Each record gives: clone size, J gene, D gene, V gene, CDR3 protein, CDR3 DNA. The D gene is left open where the match is weak. Part of the rows lack a size; the others show once, few, many or a class for expanded clones.

clone_size: NA
j_call: TRBJ1-4
d_call: TRBD1
v_call: TRBV2
cdr3_aa: CASSEYGRGHLFDEKLFF
cdr3_nt: TGTGCCAGCAGTGAATACGGCAGGGGGCATCTCTTCGATGAAAAACTGTTTTTT

clone_size: NA
j_call: TRBJ2-7
d_call: NA
v_call: TRBV7-2
cdr3_aa: CASKSPDDYEQYF
cdr3_nt: TGTGCCAGCAAAAGTCCGGACGACTACGAGCAGTACTTC

clone_size: NA
j_call: TRBJ1-1
d_call: NA
v_call: TRBV27
cdr3_aa: CASSSQGWGTEAFF
cdr3_nt: TGTGCCAGCAGTTCCCAGGGGTGGGGCACTGAAGCTTTCTTT

clone_size: NA
j_call: TRBJ2-2
d_call: TRBD1
v_call: TRBV6-5
cdr3_aa: CASTMDRATGELFF
cdr3_nt: TGTGCCAGCACCATGGACAGGGCCACCGGGGAGCTGTTTTTT

clone_size: NA
j_call: TRBJ1-4
d_call: NA
v_call: TRBV29-1
cdr3_aa: CSAEGGDEKLFF
cdr3_nt: TGCAGCGCTGAGGGCGGGGATGAAAAACTGTTTTTT

clone_size: NA
j_call: TRBJ2-1
d_call: TRBD2
v_call: TRBV4-1
cdr3_aa: CASSQDPPLAGFYNEQFF
cdr3_nt: TGCGCCAGCAGCCAAGACCCCCCGCTAGCGGGGTTCTACAATGAGCAGTTCTTC

clone_size: once
j_call: TRBJ2-1
d_call: NA
v_call: TRBV25-1
cdr3_aa: CASSDWGRLGDEQFF
cdr3_nt: TGTGCCAGCAGTGATTGGGGGAGGCTTGGCGATGAGCAGTTCTTC

clone_size: NA
j_call: TRBJ1-2
d_call: TRBD1
v_call: TRBV7-9
cdr3_aa: CASSRTGIGYGYTF
cdr3_nt: TGTGCCAGCAGCCGGACAGGGATTGGCTATGGCTACACCTTC

clone_size: NA
j_call: TRBJ2-5
d_call: NA
v_call: TRBV27
cdr3_aa: CASSLLQGRETQYF
cdr3_nt: TGTGCCAGCAGTTTATTACAGGGTAGAGAGACCCAGTACTTC

clone_size: NA
j_call: TRBJ1-2
d_call: NA
v_call: TRBV12-3/TRBV12-4
cdr3_aa: CASSEPVNYGYTF
cdr3_nt: TGTGCCAGCAGCGAGCCAGTTAACTATGGCTACACCTTC

clone_size: NA
j_call: TRBJ1-2
d_call: NA
v_call: TRBV15
cdr3_aa: CATSRTYGGDYGYTF
cdr3_nt: TGTGCCACCAGCAGAACCTATGGAGGGGACTATGGCTACACCTTC

clone_size: NA
j_call: TRBJ2-6
d_call: NA
v_call: TRBV29-1
cdr3_aa: CSVEDRVGPSGANVLTF
cdr3_nt: TGCAGCGTTGAAGATCGCGTCGGCCCCTCTGGGGCCAACGTCCTGACTTTC

clone_size: NA
j_call: TRBJ1-2
d_call: TRBD1
v_call: TRBV3-1
cdr3_aa: CASSQDWGFKTGGRRGYTF
cdr3_nt: TGTGCCAGCAGCCAAGATTGGGGATTTAAAACAGGGGGAAGAAGGGGCTACACCTTC

clone_size: NA
j_call: TRBJ2-5
d_call: TRBD1
v_call: TRBV5-6
cdr3_aa: CASSFRDRGRGEETQYF
cdr3_nt: TGTGCCAGCAGCTTCCGGGACAGGGGGCGAGGGGAAGAGACCCAGTACTTC

clone_size: once
j_call: TRBJ1-6
d_call: TRBD1
v_call: TRBV11-2
cdr3_aa: CASSLGRTGANSPLHF
cdr3_nt: TGTGCCAGCAGCTTAGGAAGGACAGGGGCTAATTCACCCCTCCACTTT

clone_size: NA
j_call: TRBJ2-5
d_call: NA
v_call: TRBV5-1
cdr3_aa: CASSLDGYQETQYF
cdr3_nt: TGCGCCAGCAGCTTGGACGGGTACCAAGAGACCCAGTACTTC

clone_size: NA
j_call: TRBJ1-1
d_call: TRBD1
v_call: TRBV5-8
cdr3_aa: CASTLLTGGFTEAFF
cdr3_nt: TGTGCCAGCACCCTTTTGACAGGGGGGTTCACTGAAGCTTTCTTT

clone_size: NA
j_call: TRBJ2-7
d_call: NA
v_call: TRBV7-9
cdr3_aa: CASSPTGSYGQYF
cdr3_nt: TGTGCCAGCAGCCCCACAGGGAGCTACGGGCAGTACTTC

clone_size: NA
j_call: TRBJ1-5
d_call: NA
v_call: TRBV12-3/TRBV12-4
cdr3_aa: CASSASFGNQPQHF
cdr3_nt: TGTGCCAGCAGTGCCTCCTTCGGTAATCAGCCCCAGCATTTT

clone_size: NA
j_call: TRBJ2-2
d_call: NA
v_call: TRBV4-1
cdr3_aa: CASSQLPTMDTRELFF
cdr3_nt: TGCGCCAGCAGCCAACTACCTACAATGGACACCAGGGAGCTGTTTTTT

clone_size: NA
j_call: TRBJ2-4
d_call: NA
v_call: TRBV27
cdr3_aa: CASRTATAKNIQYF
cdr3_nt: TGTGCCAGCAGGACGGCTACAGCCAAAAACATTCAGTACTTC

clone_size: NA
j_call: TRBJ1-5
d_call: NA
v_call: TRBV27
cdr3_aa: CASSPPGQNQPQHF
cdr3_nt: TGTGCCAGCAGCCCTCCGGGGCAGAATCAGCCCCAGCATTTT

clone_size: NA
j_call: TRBJ2-7
d_call: NA
v_call: TRBV7-2
cdr3_aa: CASSFSGPSYEQYF
cdr3_nt: TGTGCCAGCAGCTTTAGCGGACCCTCCTACGAGCAGTACTTC

clone_size: NA
j_call: TRBJ2-1
d_call: TRBD2
v_call: TRBV4-1
cdr3_aa: CASSQLTGLAGANEQFF
cdr3_nt: TGCGCCAGCAGCCAATTAACTGGACTAGCGGGGGCTAATGAGCAGTTCTTC

clone_size: once
j_call: TRBJ1-2
d_call: NA
v_call: TRBV6-6
cdr3_aa: CASSLPDRNYGYTF
cdr3_nt: TGTGCCAGCAGCCTACCGGACAGAAACTATGGCTACACCTTC

clone_size: NA
j_call: TRBJ1-1
d_call: NA
v_call: TRBV9
cdr3_aa: CASSPFKNTEAFF
cdr3_nt: TGTGCCAGCAGCCCCTTTAAGAACACTGAAGCTTTCTTT

clone_size: NA
j_call: TRBJ2-3
d_call: TRBD2
v_call: TRBV4-1
cdr3_aa: CASSQGSGGRDTQYF
cdr3_nt: TGCGCCAGCAGCCAAGGAAGCGGGGGGCGGGATACGCAGTATTTT

clone_size: NA
j_call: TRBJ2-7
d_call: TRBD2
v_call: TRBV27
cdr3_aa: CASSPAGGAYEQYF
cdr3_nt: TGTGCCAGCAGTCCTGCGGGGGGCGCCTACGAGCAGTACTTC

clone_size: NA
j_call: TRBJ2-7
d_call: NA
v_call: TRBV27
cdr3_aa: CASSSAGNSYEQYF
cdr3_nt: TGTGCCAGCAGCTCCGCGGGGAACTCCTACGAGCAGTACTTC

clone_size: NA
j_call: TRBJ1-4
d_call: NA
v_call: TRBV30
cdr3_aa: CAWEYGANEKLFF
cdr3_nt: TGTGCCTGGGAATACGGCGCTAATGAAAAACTGTTTTTT

clone_size: NA
j_call: TRBJ1-1
d_call: NA
v_call: TRBV5-4
cdr3_aa: CASSFGEEAFF
cdr3_nt: TGTGCCAGCAGCTTCGGTGAGGAAGCTTTCTTT

clone_size: NA
j_call: TRBJ1-1
d_call: NA
v_call: TRBV27
cdr3_aa: CASSLGTQGGTEAFF
cdr3_nt: TGTGCCAGCAGTTTGGGGACCCAAGGAGGGACTGAAGCTTTCTTT

clone_size: NA
j_call: TRBJ1-1
d_call: NA
v_call: TRBV6-1
cdr3_aa: CASSEAVGLNTEAFF
cdr3_nt: TGTGCCAGCAGTGAAGCGGTGGGACTGAACACTGAAGCTTTCTTT

clone_size: NA
j_call: TRBJ2-6
d_call: NA
v_call: TRBV4-1
cdr3_aa: CASSQDRVTGANVLTF
cdr3_nt: TGCGCCAGCAGCCAAGATCGGGTAACTGGGGCCAACGTCCTGACTTTC

clone_size: once
j_call: TRBJ2-7
d_call: TRBD1
v_call: TRBV11-2
cdr3_aa: CASSFTGGYEQYF
cdr3_nt: TGTGCCAGCAGCTTTACAGGGGGCTACGAGCAGTACTTC

clone_size: few
j_call: TRBJ1-5
d_call: NA
v_call: TRBV7-2
cdr3_aa: CASSLGGNTQPQHF
cdr3_nt: TGTGCCAGCAGCTTAGGGGGGAATACTCAGCCCCAGCATTTT

clone_size: NA
j_call: TRBJ2-7
d_call: NA
v_call: TRBV12-3/TRBV12-4
cdr3_aa: CASSLFTLNEQYF
cdr3_nt: TGTGCCAGCAGTTTATTCACACTCAACGAGCAGTACTTC

clone_size: once
j_call: TRBJ1-1
d_call: NA
v_call: TRBV28
cdr3_aa: CASTHLADYHTEAFF
cdr3_nt: TGTGCCAGCACCCACTTGGCGGATTACCACACTGAAGCTTTCTTT

clone_size: NA
j_call: TRBJ2-5
d_call: NA
v_call: TRBV5-6
cdr3_aa: CASSLGVVKETQYF
cdr3_nt: TGTGCCAGCAGCTTGGGTGTGGTTAAAGAGACCCAGTACTTC

clone_size: NA
j_call: TRBJ1-1
d_call: NA
v_call: TRBV6-6
cdr3_aa: CASSLTGQEVFF
cdr3_nt: TGTGCCAGCAGTCTTACAGGGCAGGAAGTTTTCTTT